The 22 T cell receptor beta chains below all came from one sample that was sequenced in a study of blood T cell repertoires in COVID-19. Generated by immunoSEQ multiplex PCR, the TCRdb table keeps only in-frame clones and is missing some. Among fewer than 500,000 clones listed, over 75% were seen once. Source material: PBMCs or T cells enriched from blood (not recorded which). The receptors come from a man aged 30-40 years who had recovered from COVID-19.

This clone was observed a single time. The rearrangement uses TRBV5-1 and TRBJ2-1, with D possibly being TRBD2 (5 bases). Trimming shortened V by 0 bases and J by 3 bases, and 10 bases separated the two germline ends. CDR3 size: 15 residues. Germline V lookup: CDR1 SGHRS, CDR2 YFSETQ. CDR3 bases: TGCGCCAGCAGCTTGGGGGAGTCCGTCTACAATGAGCAGTTCTTC. This sequence encodes CASSLGESVYNEQFF.

This rearrangement joins TRBV24-1 to TRBJ2-1; TRBD1 matches at 7 bases. This CDR3 has 14 residues. The trim removed 7 bases at V and 4 bases at J, leaving 6 bases unmatched. Germline values: CDR1 KGHDR, CDR2 SFDVKD. In nucleotides, the CDR3 is TGTGCCACCAGCCGGGACAGTAATTACAATGAGCAGTTCTTC. Its translation is CATSRDSNYNEQFF.

V usage is TRBV19 and J usage is TRBJ2-7, with 10 bases identical to TRBD1. The V gene end was trimmed by 6 bases and the J gene end by 2 bases; junction bases not matched to a gene: 7. The CDR3 is 15 residues long. The germline V gene has CDR1 LNHDA and CDR2 SQIVND (reference sequence). This CDR3 is CASSAGTGATYEQYF. CDR3 in DNA: TGTGCCAGTAGCGCCGGGACAGGGGCCACCTACGAGCAGTACTTC.

This rearrangement joins TRBV11-2 to TRBJ1-2, with TRBD1 matching over 8 bases. The trim removed 1 base at V and 7 bases at J, leaving 8 bases unmatched. CDR1 and CDR2 (germline): SGHAT, FQNNGV. The CDR3 covers 15 residues. For the CDR3, the DNA is TGTGCCAGCAGCTTAGCGACAGGGGAGATGGGTGGCTACACCTTC. Protein product: CASSLATGEMGGYTF.

The CDR3 DNA follows: TGTGCCAGCAGCGTAGGTTTGGCGAGCGGGGCATACGAGCAGTACTTC. Translation gives CASSVGLASGAYEQYF. The chain recombines TRBV9 with TRBJ2-7, with TRBD2 matching over 7 bases. The trim removed 0 bases at V and 4 bases at J, leaving 10 bases unmatched. Germline CDR1 SGDLS, CDR2 YYNGEE. The CDR3 length is 16 residues.

This rearrangement joins TRBV7-2 to TRBJ2-5; 7 nucleotides match TRBD2. CDR1 SGHTA and CDR2 FQGNSA come from the germline V gene. CDR3 length: 15 amino acids. Losses at the gene ends were 8 bases for V and 4 bases for J; bases not matched to a gene: 13. The CDR3: CASGGAGFPGETQYF. The CDR3 region has the DNA TGTGCCAGCGGGGGAGCGGGATTCCCCGGAGAGACCCAGTACTTC.

This chain links TRBV28 with TRBJ2-3; no reliable D call. CDR1 is MDHEN, CDR2 SYDVKM, per germline. This CDR3 region has 11 residues. V lost 6 bases, J lost 6 bases, and 7 bases lay in between. The chain's CDR3 is CASRRLDTQYF. The CDR3 DNA reads as TGTGCCAGCAGGCGGCTCGATACGCAGTATTTT. Supplemented by reference TRBV28 and TRBJ2-3, the full variable domain reads DVKVTQSSRYLVKRTGEKVFLECVQDMDHENMFWYRQDPGLGLRLIYFSYDVKMKEKGDIPEGYSVSREKKERFSLILESASTNQTSMYLCASRRLDTQYFGPGTRLTVL.

V usage is TRBV7-2 and J usage is TRBJ2-3, with TRBD1 as a possible D gene (7 bases). In germline, CDR1 is SGHTA, CDR2 FQGNSA. The CDR3 consists of 15 residues. Trimming shortened V by 6 bases and J by 6 bases, and 19 bases separated the two germline ends. In DNA, the CDR3 is TGTGCCAGCAGGATAGGGGGCGGGATATGGGATACGCAGTATTTT. It translates to CASRIGGGIWDTQYF. The full variable domain, its missing parts supplied by reference TRBV7-2 and TRBJ2-3, is GAGVSQSPSNKVTEKGKDVELRCDPISGHTALYWYRQSLGQGLEFLIYFQGNSAPDKSGLPSDRFSAERTGGSVSTLTIQRTQQEDSAVYLCASRIGGGIWDTQYFGPGTRLTVL.

This clone came up a few times. This chain joins TRBV28 and TRBJ1-2; 7 bases agree with TRBD1. V lost 6 bases, J lost 2 bases, and 3 bases stayed unmatched. The CDR3 totals 13 residues. CDR1 and CDR2 (germline): MDHEN, SYDVKM. The CDR3 loop is CASRLGQNYGYTF. The CDR3 DNA follows: TGTGCCAGCAGACTGGGACAGAACTATGGCTACACCTTC.

A remark on this clone: Other DNA sequences of this sample code for an identical CDR3. The rearrangement uses TRBV6-5 and TRBJ1-1, with 7 positions matching TRBD1. Germline CDR1 is MNHEY and CDR2 is SVGAGI. The V segment lost 4 bases and the J segment 2 bases; nucleotides outside the gene matches: 1. The CDR3 is made up of 13 amino acids. CDR3 in amino acids: CASSWTGNTEAFF. The CDR3 region has the DNA TGTGCCAGCAGTTGGACAGGCAACACTGAAGCTTTCTTT.

The chain combines TRBV10-3 with TRBJ2-7, with D tentatively TRBD2 (5 bases). V gave up 4 bases and J gave up 6 bases, with 7 bases separating them. Looked up from germline, CDR1 is ENHRY and CDR2 is SYGVKD. CDR3 length: 11 amino acids. In DNA, the CDR3 is TGTGCCATCAGTGGAGGAGGCGAGCAGTACTTC. Translating it yields CAISGGGEQYF.

This chain connects TRBV23-1 to TRBJ1-1; 9 nucleotides agree with TRBD1. TRBV23-1 is designated an ORF whose function remains uncertain. The CDR3 runs to 19 residues. Trimming cost V 8 bases and J 0 bases; bases outside gene matches: 19. In DNA, the CDR3 is TGCGCCAGCTTCTCCACCGGGGACAGGGAAAGGCTGATGAACACTGAAGCTTTCTTT. Translating gives CASFSTGDRERLMNTEAFF.

This clone occurred a few times. This rearrangement joins TRBV5-1 to TRBJ1-1; possibly TRBD1 for D (6 bases). Trimming removed 4 bases at V and 1 base at J, with 26 bases between. Per germline, CDR1 SGHRS and CDR2 YFSETQ. This CDR3 contains 19 residues. CDR3 protein: CASSLGGYGRGRRNTEAFF. The CDR3 nucleotides read TGCGCCAGCAGCCTTGGCGGCTATGGCAGGGGAAGGAGGAACACTGAAGCTTTCTTT.

The chain has TRBV5-1 and TRBJ2-5; D perhaps matches TRBD1 (6 bases). V lost 4 bases, J lost 5 bases, and 15 bases lay in between. Germline V gene lookup returns CDR1 SGHRS and CDR2 YFSETQ. The CDR3 consists of 14 residues. CDR3 nucleotides: TGCGCCAGCAGCGGGACAACCACGAAGGAGACCCAGTACTTC. Translated: CASSGTTTKETQYF.

The J gene is TRBJ1-5, the V gene TRBV28; the match to TRBD1 covers 7 bases. V shed 6 bases and J 6 bases; nucleotides not matched to a gene: 11. The length of the CDR3 is 15 residues. CDR1 MDHEN and CDR2 SYDVKM come from the germline V gene. This CDR3 reads CASRFDRVAVQPQHF. In nucleotides, the CDR3 is TGTGCCAGCAGGTTCGACAGGGTCGCTGTTCAGCCCCAGCATTTT.

The rearrangement joins TRBV19 to TRBJ1-2; tentative D call: TRBD1 (5 bases). CDR1 and CDR2 from the germline V gene are LNHDA and SQIVND (reference sequence). This CDR3 spans 15 amino acids. Trimming took 5 bases from V and 5 from J, leaving 18 bases between them. CDR3 residues: CASSPSREVVYGYTF. CDR3 DNA sequence: TGTGCCAGTAGTCCCAGCAGGGAGGTCGTATATGGCTACACCTTC. Full variable domain (remainder filled in from reference TRBV19 and TRBJ1-2): DGGITQSPKYLFRKEGQNVTLSCEQNLNHDAMYWYRQDPGQGLRLIYYSQIVNDFQKGDIAEGYSVSREKKESFPLTVTSAQKNPTAFYLCASSPSREVVYGYTFGSGTRLTVV.

The chain carries TRBV27 and TRBJ1-1; possible D gene TRBD1, 6 bases. Germline lookup yields CDR1 MNHEY and CDR2 SMNVEV (reference sequence). V gave up 4 bases and J gave up 11 bases, with 14 bases separating them. The length of the CDR3 is 12 residues. The CDR3 sequence is CASSSGARRAFF. The CDR3 DNA is TGTGCCAGCAGTTCAGGGGCGCGTAGGGCTTTCTTT.

Of note for this clone: Other DNA sequences within the sample encode an identical CDR3. This chain links TRBV3-1 (or the pseudogene TRBV3-2) with TRBJ1-4, with a possible D match to TRBD1 (5 bases). The germline V gene has CDR1 LGHDT and CDR2 YNNKEL (reference sequence). The CDR3 spans 15 residues. The V gene lost 1 base and the J gene lost 1 base, with 7 bases spanning the gap. CDR3 sequence: CASSQAGQTNEKLFF. The CDR3, as DNA: TGTGCCAGCAGCCAAGCCGGACAAACTAATGAAAAACTGTTTTTT.

V and J are TRBV3-1 (or the pseudogene TRBV3-2) and TRBJ2-1; maybe TRBD2 (5 bases). The CDR3 spans 17 residues. CDR1 and CDR2 from the germline V gene are LGHDT and YNNKEL (reference sequence). V was shortened by 5 bases and J by 12 bases, with 29 bases between the two germline ends. This chain's CDR3 is CASSTKGGDAGKRRQFF. The CDR3 nucleotides are TGTGCCAGCAGCACGAAAGGAGGAGACGCTGGCAAGCGGAGGCAGTTCTTC.

Worth noting for this clone: This could be a read error, since a much larger clone is one nucleotide away. The chain combines TRBV2 with TRBJ1-5; D may be TRBD1 (5 bases). The CDR3 runs 13 residues. Germline V gene data show CDR1 as SNHLY and CDR2 as FYNNEI. Trimming cost V 3 bases and J 7 bases, with 10 bases left between them. The CDR3 DNA reads TGTGCCAGCAGTGACTGGCAGGGCCAGCCCCAGCATTTT. It encodes CASSDWQGQPQHF.

V usage is TRBV7-6 and J usage is TRBJ2-7; tentatively, D is TRBD2 (6 bases). Per the germline V gene, CDR1 is SGHVS and CDR2 is FNYEAQ. Trimming pared 2 bases from V and 5 bases from J, leaving 10 bases between. The CDR3 spans 13 residues. The CDR3 bases are TGTGCCAGCAGCTTAAGCGGGTTGAACGAGCAGTACTTC. Residues: CASSLSGLNEQYF.

This chain uses TRBV2 with TRBJ1-5; D gene ambiguous. The length of the CDR3 is 13 residues. Trimming took off 7 bases at V and 2 bases at J, with 9 bases between the two ends. Germline loops: CDR1 SNHLY, CDR2 FYNNEI. CDR3 in amino acids: CASNGMGNQPQHF. The CDR3 DNA is TGTGCCAGCAACGGGATGGGCAATCAGCCCCAGCATTTT.